A selection of T cell receptor beta chains follows, all from one sample in a study of graft-versus-host responses after intestinal transplantation. Sequenced by immunoSEQ multiplex PCR; TCRdb stores in-frame clones only, minus some. The sample carries approximately 15,000 clones, roughly 78% recorded once. The sequenced sample was ileum tissue, obtained approximately 110 days after intestinal transplant. All receptors derive from a human patient who received an intestinal transplant, so some T cells may come from the graft donor. CDR3s include the opening cysteine and the closing phenylalanine or tryptophan. D genes are given only for firm matches. Not every row has a clone size; where given, it reads once, few, many or a size class.

D gene	clone size	V gene	J gene	CDR3 protein	CDR3 DNA
TRBD1	-	TRBV4-1	TRBJ1-1	CASSQGTFPGQVKTEAFF	TGCGCCAGCAGCCAAGGAACCTTCCCGGGACAGGTAAAGACTGAAGCTTTCTTT
-	-	TRBV11-3	TRBJ2-7	CASSLPPLARHYEQYF	TGTGCCAGCAGCTTACCTCCCCTAGCGAGGCACTACGAGCAGTACTTC
-	-	TRBV7-8	TRBJ1-4	CASSPLNIGREKLFF	TGTGCCAGCAGCCCCCTCAATATAGGTAGAGAAAAACTGTTTTTT
TRBD1	once	TRBV6-4	TRBJ2-3	CASSDRGPPTDTQYF	TGTGCCAGCAGTGACAGGGGGCCCCCCACAGATACGCAGTATTTT
TRBD2	once	TRBV10-1	TRBJ2-1	CASRPGLTYNEQFF	TGCGCCAGCAGGCCGGGACTAACCTACAATGAGCAGTTCTTC
TRBD1	-	TRBV6-5	TRBJ2-1	CASSYTGTENEQFF	TGTGCCAGCAGTTACACCGGGACAGAGAATGAGCAGTTCTTC
-	few	TRBV6-6	TRBJ1-5	CASSMLVGQPQHF	TGTGCCAGCAGTATGTTGGTTGGTCAGCCCCAGCATTTT
-	-	TRBV29-1	TRBJ2-1	CSVDTTPGAQQFF	TGCAGCGTTGATACCACTCCCGGGGCCCAGCAGTTCTTC
TRBD2	-	TRBV4-2	TRBJ2-1	CASSQGGLAGLTHNEQFF	TGTGCCAGCAGCCAAGGGGGCCTAGCGGGATTGACCCACAATGAGCAGTTCTTC
-	-	TRBV5-1	TRBJ2-3	CASSLGRGRATGYPDTQYF	TGCGCCAGCAGCTTGGGTCGGGGTAGGGCCACGGGCTACCCAGATACGCAGTATTTT
TRBD2	-	TRBV11-2	TRBJ2-1	CASSPSSGLYNEQFF	TGTGCCAGCAGCCCATCTAGCGGTCTCTACAATGAGCAGTTCTTC
-	-	TRBV5-4	TRBJ1-2	CASSFTNYGYTF	TGTGCCAGCAGCTTCACTAACTATGGCTACACCTTC
-	-	TRBV9	TRBJ2-5	CASSLGESQETQYF	TGTGCCAGCAGCTTGGGGGAGTCCCAAGAGACCCAGTACTTC
-	-	TRBV19	TRBJ2-7	CASSIARASALLRREQYF	TGTGCCAGTAGTATAGCAAGGGCTAGCGCCCTCCTACGAAGAGAGCAGTACTTC
-	-	TRBV6-5	TRBJ2-7	CASRPRWGHEQYF	TGTGCCAGCCGGCCACGATGGGGCCACGAGCAGTACTTC
-	-	TRBV4-3	TRBJ2-7	CASSQEIEGPYEQYF	TGCGCCAGCAGCCAAGAAATAGAGGGGCCCTACGAGCAGTACTTC
TRBD2	once	TRBV5-8	TRBJ2-3	CASSNAGGSTDTQYF	TGTGCCAGCAGCAACGCGGGAGGGTCCACAGATACGCAGTATTTT
-	-	TRBV27	TRBJ2-1	CASLRGGSYYNEQFF	TGTGCCAGCCTAAGGGGGGGTTCCTACTACAATGAGCAGTTCTTC
-	-	TRBV7-6	TRBJ2-1	CASSLASRGRGYNEQFF	TGTGCCAGCAGCTTAGCAAGCCGGGGTCGAGGGTACAATGAGCAGTTCTTC
-	once	TRBV2	TRBJ1-5	CASSERGWSNQPQHF	TGTGCCAGCAGTGAAAGGGGCTGGAGCAATCAGCCCCAGCATTTT
-	-	TRBV6-1	TRBJ1-3	CASSNPRLFSVGSDF	TGTGCCAGCAGTAACCCGAGATTGTTTTCTGTGGGGTCGGATTTT
TRBD1	-	TRBV28	TRBJ1-2	CASSLRGRSNYGYTF	TGTGCCAGCAGTTTAAGGGGGCGGAGTAACTATGGCTACACCTTC
-	-	TRBV7-6	TRBJ2-6	CASSSGPLSSGANVLTF	TGTGCCAGCAGCTCCGGTCCCTTGAGCTCTGGGGCCAACGTCCTGACTTTC
TRBD1	-	TRBV28	TRBJ2-1	CASSPTRGLRDEQFF	TGTGCCAGCAGTCCGACCAGGGGGCTGAGAGATGAGCAGTTCTTC
TRBD2	-	TRBV4-2	TRBJ2-1	CASSQGFGTSRYNEQFF	TGTGCCAGCAGCCAAGGTTTCGGGACTAGCAGGTACAATGAGCAGTTCTTC
-	-	TRBV7-7	TRBJ2-2	CASSPWYRGTNTGELFF	TGTGCTAGCAGCCCGTGGTATCGCGGGACGAACACCGGGGAGCTGTTTTTT
-	-	TRBV7-3	TRBJ2-3	CASGSGGTDTQYF	TGTGCCAGCGGGTCGGGAGGCACAGATACGCAGTATTTT
-	-	TRBV2	TRBJ2-3	CASSSRVFSTDTQYF	TGTGCCAGCAGCTCGAGGGTATTTTCCACAGATACGCAGTATTTT
-	-	TRBV10-3	TRBJ2-7	CAIRSVTRYEQYF	TGTGCCATCAGGTCAGTTACTCGCTACGAGCAGTACTTC
TRBD2	-	TRBV2	TRBJ2-3	CASSEALHIWLAGGPLTDTQYF	TGTGCCAGCAGTGAAGCGCTTCATATATGGCTAGCGGGGGGTCCGCTCACAGATACGCAGTATTTT
-	once	TRBV4-1	TRBJ2-3	CASSGSATDTQYF	TGCGCCAGCAGCGGTTCGGCCACAGATACGCAGTATTTT